This T cell receptor beta chain appears in the sequencing data of a study of T cells after yellow fever vaccination (dated by TCRdb to the late 2010s). As for the study more broadly: The SMART-Seq v4 Ultra Low Input RNA kit was used to prepare libraries from fractions with low cell numbers. To track T-cell clones before and after primary and booster YFV17D yellow fever vaccination, bulk TCR alpha and beta repertoires were sequenced longitudinally. The cohort comprised two healthy male donors, one aged 18 to 30 and one aged 30 to 39 years. Blood samples were taken at several timepoints before and after primary and secondary immunization, and bulk PBMC replicates and cell subsets were isolated.

Sequencing used an Illumina NovaSeq 6000. Synthesis of TCR cDNA relied on 5'RACE template switching, a step that introduced a universal primer site along with unique molecular identifiers. Priming of cDNA synthesis was performed from both the TCR alpha and TCR beta constant segments. Library amplification involved two PCR steps, and the second step added sample barcodes and sequencing adapters. Sequencing of the libraries was done on either Illumina HiSeq 2500 (2x100 bp) or NovaSeq (2x150 bp). On the study's bioinformatics: MIGEC handled demultiplexing of reads and collapsing into UMI consensus sequences, while MiXCR performed V(D)J alignment. Using edgeR on replicate PBMC samples, clonotypes were called vaccine-responding if FDR was below 0.01 and the log2 fold change was above 5 up to day 15. Each bulk clonotype was labeled CD4 or CD8 based on which sequenced repertoire, CD4 or CD8, contained the clonotype at higher abundance. TCRdb reanalyzed the raw reads on its own, using fastp at Q25 for trimming and MiXCR for clone calling, and kept in-frame beta chains. Every CDR3 protein is listed once, alongside the most common genes and DNA of its rows. TCRdb assigned the V and J calls; the authors' analysis was not used. Present in this sample are about 320,000 distinct CDR3 sequences, around 10% of which were seen just once. The ten biggest clones cover 3% to 3.5% of the sample.

General study outcomes and caveats: A small fraction of clonotypes appeared in both the CD4 and CD8 compartments, likely as a result of convergent recombination. Because the study included only a couple of donors, the extent to which the findings can be generalized is limited. After the booster, most clones that had expanded after primary vaccination were detected again (nearly 98% of CD4 and over 75% of CD8), suggesting broad maintenance of memory. Compared with the primary T-cell response, the secondary T-cell response was faster but weaker, reaching its peak on day 5 rather than on day 15. FACS-sorted repertoires could contain abundant contaminating clonotypes from the bulk population, so computational filtering was required.

The treatment or condition label here, explained by the study, means: live attenuated yellow fever vaccine strain. A standard Ficoll-Paque protocol was used to isolate PBMCs from peripheral blood. Dynabeads CD4 and CD8 positive selection kits were used to isolate the CD4 and CD8 T-cell fractions. RNA was extracted with TriZol from bulk PBMCs, CD4 and CD8 fractions, and dextramer-positive and dextramer-negative fractions. Only a few counts were recorded for this clonotype. Which antigen it targets is not known. Base qualities are not recorded, but no much larger clone differs from it by a single base. At the junction V is shortened by 6 bases and J by 1 base, with 11 bases in between. The CDR3, cysteine through phenylalanine, is 14 amino acids long. This entry keeps only the CDR3 DNA: 42 bases, framed from base 1. CDR1 and CDR2 are read off the germline V gene as SGHAT and FQNNGV.

The sequencing used CD4+ T cells sorted from PBMCs, collected 45 days after the yellow fever booster vaccination. The clonotype was recovered from a man between 18 and 29 years old who received the YFV17D yellow fever vaccine. Recombination linked TRBV11-2 to TRBJ2-3; the D gene assignment is perhaps TRBD1 or TRBD2, with each matching 5 bases. The DNA reads as follows: TGTGCCAGCAGACCTCGGGACGGCACAGATACGCAGTATTTT. The translation is CASRPRDGTDTQYF.